A selection of T cell receptor beta chains follows, all from one sample in a study of monozygotic twins with inflammatory bowel disease. TCRdb reprocessed the 5' RACE reads and keeps a single row for each CDR3 protein, giving no DNA. Recorded for this sample: roughly 150,000 distinct CDR3 sequences. The specimen sequenced was blood. The source is a human donor with ulcerative colitis or Crohn's disease, or a healthy co-twin of an affected twin (not recorded which). The CDR3 runs from the conserved cysteine through the conserved F or W.

V: TRBV27
J: TRBJ1-6
CDR3: CASNEKGHPYNSPLHF

V: TRBV11-2
J: TRBJ1-5
CDR3: CVSSYTAGAGGQPQHF

V: TRBV7-8
J: TRBJ1-6
CDR3: CASSLNGDNSPLHF

V: TRBV11-2
J: TRBJ2-3
CDR3: CASSLGIWGERTDTQYF

V: TRBV15
J: TRBJ2-5
CDR3: CATSRDIAGGRETQYF

V: TRBV20-1
J: TRBJ1-6
CDR3: CSARDQGFSYNSPLHF

V: TRBV3-1
J: TRBJ1-1
CDR3: CASSQGGAPKAFF

V: TRBV5-1
J: TRBJ2-7
CDR3: CASSLTSGGAYEQYF

V: TRBV10-3
J: TRBJ2-5
CDR3: CAVRDDTAETQYF

V: TRBV15
J: TRBJ2-7
CDR3: CATSRGGGLISYEQYF

V: TRBV20-1
J: TRBJ2-1
CDR3: CSARVQSATDEQFF

V: TRBV12-3/TRBV12-4
J: TRBJ1-1
CDR3: CASTDPGTGVVRATEAFF

V: TRBV20-1
J: TRBJ1-2
CDR3: CSHRRSGDMGYTF

V: TRBV27
J: TRBJ1-6
CDR3: CASSFTDRARSPLHF

V: TRBV7-2
J: TRBJ2-1
CDR3: CASSLASGGAGNEQFF

V: TRBV6-5
J: TRBJ1-1
CDR3: CASSYDRPSAEGGTEAFF

V: TRBV7-2
J: TRBJ2-3
CDR3: CASSTPELAGTDTQYF

V: TRBV20-1
J: TRBJ2-1
CDR3: CSARRHSSSYNEQFF

V: TRBV7-2
J: TRBJ2-7
CDR3: CASSWDRVLTYEQYF

V: TRBV20-1
J: TRBJ1-1
CDR3: CSAYFGGRGFAEAFF

V: TRBV30
J: TRBJ2-1
CDR3: CAWTPTGNEQFF

V: TRBV5-6
J: TRBJ2-2
CDR3: CASSITGTTNTGELFF

V: TRBV7-8
J: TRBJ2-7
CDR3: CASSPIAGAYEQYF

V: TRBV6-5
J: TRBJ2-4
CDR3: CASRLLERGEENIQYF

V: TRBV30
J: TRBJ2-1
CDR3: CAWDGTGGILREQFF

V: TRBV4-3
J: TRBJ1-1
CDR3: CASSQDPIGGNTEAFF

V: TRBV7-2
J: TRBJ2-3
CDR3: CASSPNPSTDTQYF

V: TRBV6-2/TRBV6-3
J: TRBJ2-6
CDR3: CASSLQGFGSGANVLTF

V: TRBV6-5
J: TRBJ1-4
CDR3: CASSPDGYEKLFF

V: TRBV18
J: TRBJ2-5
CDR3: CASSPVGSPAQETQYF

V: TRBV6-5
J: TRBJ2-7
CDR3: CASSYSSGGAYEQYF

V: TRBV5-1
J: TRBJ2-7
CDR3: CASSRTRQDGSSYEQYF

V: TRBV5-1
J: TRBJ2-2
CDR3: CASSPRQGPNTGELFF

V: TRBV20-1
J: TRBJ2-7
CDR3: CSAGGEGRVVYYEQYF

V: TRBV6-6
J: TRBJ2-7
CDR3: CASKLGGSYEQYF

V: TRBV4-3
J: TRBJ1-6
CDR3: CASSQEVFRGSYNSPLHF

V: TRBV20-1
J: TRBJ2-7
CDR3: CSPTDRSPSYEQYF

V: TRBV7-3
J: TRBJ2-1
CDR3: CASSIDPFSYNEQFF

V: TRBV11-2
J: TRBJ1-1
CDR3: CASSFPPSTGLRDTEAFF

V: TRBV29-1
J: TRBJ2-7
CDR3: CSVRGLALTPYEQYF

V: TRBV4-3
J: TRBJ2-7
CDR3: CASSQDYAASSYEQYF